These 14 T cell receptor beta chains share one sample of origin, sequenced in a study of blood T cell repertoires in COVID-19. Some clones are missing from TCRdb's copy, which holds only in-frame ones; the method was immunoSEQ multiplex PCR. This table has fewer than 80,000 clones, 90% appearing once. Sequencing used peripheral blood. These receptors were obtained from a human donor in a cohort sampled during active COVID-19.

V and J are TRBV3-1 (or the pseudogene TRBV3-2) and TRBJ1-3, with D unresolved. The CDR3 covers 19 residues. The germline V gene encodes CDR1 LGHDT and CDR2 YNNKEL (reference sequence). V gave up 0 bases and J gave up 0 bases, with 18 bases separating them. In nucleotides, the CDR3 is TGTGCCAGCAGCCAAGAGTCAGGCGGGTACGGGTACTCTGGAAACACCATATATTTT. It specifies CASSQESGGYGYSGNTIYF.

This rearrangement joins TRBV20-1 to TRBJ1-2; 9 bases are shared with TRBD1. This CDR3 spans 13 amino acids. With V trimmed by 3 bases and J by 7 bases, 6 bases remained unmatched. CDR1 DFQATT and CDR2 SNEGSKA come from the germline V gene (reference sequence). In DNA form, the CDR3 reads TGCAGTGCTAGTCCACAGGGGGCTCGTGGCTACACCTTC. Protein sequence: CSASPQGARGYTF.

This rearrangement joins TRBV25-1 to TRBJ2-7; 7 nucleotides match TRBD1. Germline-derived CDR1 and CDR2 are MGHDK and SYGVNS. The V and J ends lost 10 bases and 4 bases, in that order; junction bases with no gene match: 10. The CDR3 consists of 13 residues. The CDR3 DNA follows: TGTGCCACGGAATCCGGGACAGCTTACGAGCAGTACTTC. Translation: CATESGTAYEQYF.

This clone came up once. The chain links TRBV30 to TRBJ1-3, with TRBD1 as a possible D gene (6 bases). The CDR3 has 13 amino acids. Trimming removed 3 bases at V and 6 bases at J, with 12 bases between. CDR1 and CDR2 (germline): GTSNPN, SVGIG (reference sequence). DNA of the CDR3: TGTGCCTGGAGGACCCGGGACATAAACACCATATATTTT. This translates into CAWRTRDINTIYF.

This chain joins TRBV28 and TRBJ1-1; D is ambiguous. This CDR3 has 13 amino acids. The germline V and J ends were trimmed by 3 bases and 11 bases, with 16 bases remaining between them. Germline values: CDR1 MDHEN, CDR2 SYDVKM. The CDR3 sequence is CASSFGEIAKAFF. In nucleotides, the CDR3 is TGTGCCAGCAGTTTCGGGGAGATCGCGAAGGCTTTCTTT.

The chain recombines TRBV10-1 with TRBJ1-6; 7 nucleotides agree with TRBD1. The germline CDR1 and CDR2 sequences are WNHNN and SYGVQD (reference sequence). CDR3 length: 14 amino acids. After removal of 3 bases from V and 9 bases from J, the junction contained 5 bases not matched to a gene. CDR3 coding DNA: TGCGCCAGCAGTGAATACCGGGACAGTTCACCCCTCCACTTT. Translating gives CASSEYRDSSPLHF.

The chain links TRBV28 to TRBJ1-4; TRBD1 agrees at 8 bases. This CDR3 comprises 15 residues. After removal of 5 bases from V and 6 bases from J, the junction contained 8 bases not matched to a gene. Germline V gene data show CDR1 as MDHEN and CDR2 as SYDVKM. The CDR3 here is CASSRAGGFYEKLFF. The CDR3 region has the DNA TGTGCCAGCAGTAGGGCAGGGGGCTTTTATGAAAAACTGTTTTTT. The variable domain in full, completed from reference TRBV28 and TRBJ1-4, reads DVKVTQSSRYLVKRTGEKVFLECVQDMDHENMFWYRQDPGLGLRLIYFSYDVKMKEKGDIPEGYSVSREKKERFSLILESASTNQTSMYLCASSRAGGFYEKLFFGSGTQLSVL.

This sequence joins TRBV12-5 and TRBJ1-5; D not certain. V gave up 5 bases and J gave up 7 bases, with 18 bases separating them. This CDR3 comprises 15 residues. CDR1 is LGHNT, CDR2 FRNRAP, per germline. The CDR3 DNA is TGTGCTAGTGGTCCTGGGGAGCACCCTCAGCAGCCCCAGCATTTT. Translating gives CASGPGEHPQQPQHF.

The chain employs TRBV19 and TRBJ2-1; TRBD1 aligns across 7 bases. The germline V gene has CDR1 LNHDA and CDR2 SQIVND (reference sequence). Unmatched junction bases numbered 2, after V lost 3 bases and J lost 3 bases. The CDR3 covers 14 residues. Here the CDR3 reads CASSMQGVYNEQFF. The CDR3 bases are TGTGCCAGTAGTATGCAGGGGGTCTACAATGAGCAGTTCTTC.

The V and J genes are TRBV7-8 and TRBJ1-6; 9 bases are a match to TRBD1. Germline V gives CDR1 SGHVS, CDR2 FQNEAQ. J lost 11 bases, V lost 1 base, and 3 bases had no gene match. The CDR3 spans 14 residues. DNA of the CDR3: TGTGCCAGCAGCTTAGGACAGGGGGATACACCCCTCCACTTT. Encoded protein: CASSLGQGDTPLHF.

This clone was found once. The chain links TRBV7-2 to TRBJ2-7; 7 bases are shared with TRBD2. CDR1 is SGHTA and CDR2 is FQGNSA in the germline V gene. Germline trimming cut 3 bases from V and 3 bases from J; bases unmatched to any gene: 2. The CDR3 consists of 13 residues. DNA of the CDR3: TGTGCCAGCAGCTTGGGGAGGGACTACGAGCAGTACTTC. This encodes CASSLGRDYEQYF. The full variable domain, rest sourced from reference TRBV7-2 and TRBJ2-7, is GAGVSQSPSNKVTEKGKDVELRCDPISGHTALYWYRQSLGQGLEFLIYFQGNSAPDKSGLPSDRFSAERTGGSVSTLTIQRTQQEDSAVYLCASSLGRDYEQYFGPGTRLTVT.

The genes are TRBV5-1 and TRBJ1-4; 7 nucleotides line up with TRBD1. V gave up 4 bases and J gave up 4 bases; unmatched junction bases: 7. CDR1 SGHRS and CDR2 YFSETQ come from the germline V gene. CDR3 length equals 15 residues. The CDR3 loop reads CASSRGQEGNEKLFF. For the CDR3, the DNA is TGCGCCAGCAGCCGAGGACAGGAGGGTAATGAAAAACTGTTTTTT.

The V and J genes are TRBV6-5 and TRBJ1-5; 8 bases align to TRBD1. Germline V gene data show CDR1 as MNHEY and CDR2 as SVGAGI. CDR3 length: 14 residues. V was clipped by 8 bases and J by 6 bases; unmatched bases: 9. The CDR3 is CASDGQGVAQPQHF. CDR3 sequence (DNA): TGTGCCAGCGACGGACAGGGAGTAGCTCAGCCCCAGCATTTT.

V is TRBV28 and J is TRBJ2-5, with D maybe TRBD2 (6 bases). With 5 bases removed from V and 4 bases from J, the gap between germline ends came to 11 bases. This CDR3 comprises 13 residues. Per the germline V gene, CDR1 is MDHEN and CDR2 is SYDVKM. For the CDR3, the DNA is TGTGCCAGCAGTATCCAGGGAGGAGAGACCCAGTACTTC. It yields the protein CASSIQGGETQYF.